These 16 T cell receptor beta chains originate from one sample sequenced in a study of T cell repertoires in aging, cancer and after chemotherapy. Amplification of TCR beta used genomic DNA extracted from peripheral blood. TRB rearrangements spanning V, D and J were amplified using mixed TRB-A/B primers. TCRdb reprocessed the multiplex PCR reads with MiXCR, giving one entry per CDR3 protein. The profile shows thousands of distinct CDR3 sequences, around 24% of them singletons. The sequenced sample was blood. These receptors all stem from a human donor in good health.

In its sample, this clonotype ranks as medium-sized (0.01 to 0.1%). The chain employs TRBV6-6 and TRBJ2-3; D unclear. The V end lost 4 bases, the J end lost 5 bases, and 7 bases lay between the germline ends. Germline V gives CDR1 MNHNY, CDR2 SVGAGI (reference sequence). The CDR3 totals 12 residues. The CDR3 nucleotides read TGTGCCAGCAGTTCCATTATAGATACGCAGTATTTT. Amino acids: CASSSIIDTQYF.

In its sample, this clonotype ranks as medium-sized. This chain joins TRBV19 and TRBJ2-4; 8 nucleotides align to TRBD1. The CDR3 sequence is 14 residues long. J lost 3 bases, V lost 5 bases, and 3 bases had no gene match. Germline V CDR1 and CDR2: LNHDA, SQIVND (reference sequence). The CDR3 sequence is CASSPDRGKNIQYF. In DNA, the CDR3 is TGTGCCAGTAGTCCCGACAGGGGCAAAAACATTCAGTACTTC.

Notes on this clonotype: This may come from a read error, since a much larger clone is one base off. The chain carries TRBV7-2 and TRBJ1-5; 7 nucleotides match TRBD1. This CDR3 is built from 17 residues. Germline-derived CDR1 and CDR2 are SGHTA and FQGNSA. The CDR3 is CSSSSGQDTYSNQPQHF. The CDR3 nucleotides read TGTTCCAGCAGTTCCGGACAGGACACTTATAGCAATCAGCCCCAGCATTTT.

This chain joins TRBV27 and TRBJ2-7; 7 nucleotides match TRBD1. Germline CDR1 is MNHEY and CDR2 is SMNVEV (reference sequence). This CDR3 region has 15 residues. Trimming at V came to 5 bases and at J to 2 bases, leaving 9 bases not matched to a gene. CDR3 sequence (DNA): TGTGCCAGCAGTCCGACAGGGCTTAGCGCCTACGAGCAGTACTTC. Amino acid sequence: CASSPTGLSAYEQYF.

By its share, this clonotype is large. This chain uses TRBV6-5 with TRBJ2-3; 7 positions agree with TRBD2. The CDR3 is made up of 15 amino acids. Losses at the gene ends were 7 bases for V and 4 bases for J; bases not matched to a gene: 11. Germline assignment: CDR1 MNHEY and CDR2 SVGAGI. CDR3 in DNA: TGTGCCAGCAAGCTCGCCCGGGGGGTAGCAGATACGCAGTATTTT. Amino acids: CASKLARGVADTQYF.

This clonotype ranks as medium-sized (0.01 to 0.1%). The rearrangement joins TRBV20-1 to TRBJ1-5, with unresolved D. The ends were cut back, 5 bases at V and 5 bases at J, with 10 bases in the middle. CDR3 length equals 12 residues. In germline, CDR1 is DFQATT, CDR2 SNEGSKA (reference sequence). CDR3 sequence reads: CSAAAPDQPQHF. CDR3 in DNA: TGCAGTGCTGCCGCCCCCGATCAGCCCCAGCATTTT.

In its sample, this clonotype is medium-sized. CDR3 in DNA: TGTGCCAGCAGCTTAGCCGCGGGACATACTGTCCTCGAGCAGTACTTC. This encodes CASSLAAGHTVLEQYF. The V gene is TRBV11-2, the J gene TRBJ2-7, with D perhaps being TRBD1 or TRBD2 (6 bases each). Trimming removed 1 base from V and 6 bases from J, with 19 bases in between. Germline V lookup: CDR1 SGHAT, CDR2 FQNNGV. The CDR3 has 16 residues.

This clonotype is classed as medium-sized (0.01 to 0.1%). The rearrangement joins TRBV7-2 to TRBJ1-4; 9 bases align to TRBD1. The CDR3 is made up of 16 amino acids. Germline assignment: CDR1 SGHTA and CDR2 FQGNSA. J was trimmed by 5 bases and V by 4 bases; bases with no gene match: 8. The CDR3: CASSSSGTGRNEKLFF. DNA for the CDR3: TGTGCCAGCAGCTCATCAGGGACAGGGAGGAATGAAAAACTGTTTTTT.

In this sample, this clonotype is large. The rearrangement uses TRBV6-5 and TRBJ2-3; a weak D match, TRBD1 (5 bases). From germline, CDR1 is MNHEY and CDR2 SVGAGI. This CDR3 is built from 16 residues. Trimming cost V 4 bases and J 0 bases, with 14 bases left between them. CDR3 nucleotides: TGTGCCAGCAGTTTCGCAAAGGGGCCCAGCACAGATACGCAGTATTTT. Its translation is CASSFAKGPSTDTQYF.

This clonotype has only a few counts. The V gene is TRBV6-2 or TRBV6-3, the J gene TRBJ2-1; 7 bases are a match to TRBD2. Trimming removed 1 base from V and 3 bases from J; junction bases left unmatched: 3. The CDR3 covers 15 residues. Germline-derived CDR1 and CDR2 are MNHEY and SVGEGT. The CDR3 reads CASSYWEGFYNEQFF. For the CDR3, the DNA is TGTGCCAGCAGTTACTGGGAGGGATTCTACAATGAGCAGTTCTTC.

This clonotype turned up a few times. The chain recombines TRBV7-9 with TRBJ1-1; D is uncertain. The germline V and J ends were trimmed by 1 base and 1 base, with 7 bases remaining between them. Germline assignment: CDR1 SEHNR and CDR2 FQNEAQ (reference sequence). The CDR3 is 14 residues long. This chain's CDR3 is CASSLGVWNTEAFF. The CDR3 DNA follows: TGTGCCAGCAGCTTAGGGGTATGGAACACTGAAGCTTTCTTT.

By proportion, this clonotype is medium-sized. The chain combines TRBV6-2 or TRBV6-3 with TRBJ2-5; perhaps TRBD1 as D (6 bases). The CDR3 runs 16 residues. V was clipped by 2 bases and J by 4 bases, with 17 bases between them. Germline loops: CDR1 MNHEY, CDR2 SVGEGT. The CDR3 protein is CASSYNIAGGRETQYF. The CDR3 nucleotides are TGTGCCAGCAGTTACAATATCGCTGGGGGCCGAGAGACCCAGTACTTC.

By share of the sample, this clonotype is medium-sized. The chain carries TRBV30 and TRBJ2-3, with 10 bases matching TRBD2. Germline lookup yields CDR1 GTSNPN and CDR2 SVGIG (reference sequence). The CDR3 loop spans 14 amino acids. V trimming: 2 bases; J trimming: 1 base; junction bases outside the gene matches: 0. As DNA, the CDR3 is TGTGCCTGGAGTACTAGCGGGGGCACAGATACGCAGTATTTT. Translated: CAWSTSGGTDTQYF.

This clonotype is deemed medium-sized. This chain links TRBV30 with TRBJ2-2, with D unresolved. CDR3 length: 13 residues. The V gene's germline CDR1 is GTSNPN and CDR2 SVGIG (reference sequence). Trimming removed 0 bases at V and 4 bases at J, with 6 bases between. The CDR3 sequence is CAWSVLSTGELFF. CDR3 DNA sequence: TGTGCCTGGAGTGTCCTTAGCACCGGGGAGCTGTTTTTT.

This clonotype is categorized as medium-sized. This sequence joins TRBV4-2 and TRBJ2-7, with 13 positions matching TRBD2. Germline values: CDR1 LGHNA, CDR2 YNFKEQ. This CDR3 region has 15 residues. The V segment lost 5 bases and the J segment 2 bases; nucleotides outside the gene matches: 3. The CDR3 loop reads CASSSTSGGAYEQYF. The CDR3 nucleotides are TGTGCCAGCAGCTCCACTAGCGGGGGGGCCTACGAGCAGTACTTC.

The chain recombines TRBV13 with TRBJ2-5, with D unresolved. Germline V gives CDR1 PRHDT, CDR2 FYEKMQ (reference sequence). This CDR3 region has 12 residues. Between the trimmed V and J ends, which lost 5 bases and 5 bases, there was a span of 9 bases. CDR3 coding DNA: TGTGCCAGCAGCGTAACCAGGGAGACCCAGTACTTC. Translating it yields CASSVTRETQYF.